This is a list of T cell receptor beta chains from one sample in a study of breast tumors, draining lymph nodes, adjacent tissues. Each CDR3 protein is one row after TCRdb ran MiXCR on the multiplex PCR reads. This sample has fewer than 90,000 distinct CDR3 sequences, with approximately 28% found just once. Material for sequencing was axillary lymph node tissue. The receptors here all came from a female donor with breast cancer. Some clones in this sample may be carry-over from other donors' samples. CDR3s include the opening cysteine and the closing phenylalanine or tryptophan. The D gene is left open where the match is weak. The listing skips clone size in some rows; elsewhere it reads once, few, many or a size class.

.	TRBJ1-3	.	TRBV9	TGTGTCAGCGGCCCAACAAGGAGTCTCTCTGGAAACACCATATATTTT	CVSGPTRSLSGNTIYF
once	TRBJ2-1	TRBD2	TRBV19	TGTGCCAGTAGTATGCAAGGACTAGCGGGACTCAACAATGAGCAGTTCTTC	CASSMQGLAGLNNEQFF
.	TRBJ2-7	.	TRBV15	TGTGCCACCAGTAGAGATCGGACAAGCTACGAGCAGTACTTC	CATSRDRTSYEQYF
.	TRBJ1-1	.	TRBV6-5	TGTGCCAGCAGTTACAGACAGACCATGAACACTGAAGCTTTCTTT	CASSYRQTMNTEAFF
few	TRBJ2-4	.	TRBV3-1	TGTGCCAGCAGCCAAGATCATTTGGTCATTCAGTACTTC	CASSQDHLVIQYF
.	TRBJ1-5	.	TRBV5-6	TGTGCCAGCAGCTTTTTTCAGGGGAGTCAGCCCCAGCATTTT	CASSFFQGSQPQHF
.	TRBJ2-3	TRBD1	TRBV5-6	TGTGCCAGCACCATAATAGGACAGGGAGGCACAGATACGCAGTATTTT	CASTIIGQGGTDTQYF
.	TRBJ2-2	TRBD2	TRBV4-3	TGCGCCAGCAGCCAAGAATCAGTAGCGGGAGTGGTTGCCGGGGAGCTGTTTTTT	CASSQESVAGVVAGELFF
few	TRBJ1-1	.	TRBV18	TGTGCCAGCTCACCCTATACGGGGGGATGGGGCACTGAAGCTTTCTTT	CASSPYTGGWGTEAFF
.	TRBJ2-7	TRBD1	TRBV11-1	TGTGCCAGCAGCTTTCGACAGGGAAACACCTACGAGCAGTACTTC	CASSFRQGNTYEQYF